This entry concerns a single T cell receptor beta chain. Original methodology: By means of reference gene primer amplification, nucleated cell counts were estimated. Produced via immunoSEQ multiplex PCR; TCRdb's table is partial and in-frame only. For V, J and clone size, that table is used; D and trimming come from the DNA. The sample holds approximately 300,000 clones, around 84% seen once. These data originate in a study of blood T cell repertoires in COVID-19. Participants in the exposed group had met a COVID-19 case in the 2 weeks before joining the study. Germline CDR1 SGHAT, CDR2 FQNNGV. The CDR3 contains 17 residues. V shed 1 base and J 2 bases; nucleotides not matched to a gene: 8.

Material: PBMCs or T cells enriched from blood (not recorded which). This clonotype was obtained from a young woman who had been exposed to COVID-19. The chain recombines TRBV11-2 with TRBJ2-5; TRBD2 aligns across 9 bases. The chain's CDR3 is CASSLVGGTSPQETQYF. The DNA of the CDR3 is TGTGCCAGCAGCTTAGTGGGGGGGACTAGCCCACAAGAGACCCAGTACTTC.